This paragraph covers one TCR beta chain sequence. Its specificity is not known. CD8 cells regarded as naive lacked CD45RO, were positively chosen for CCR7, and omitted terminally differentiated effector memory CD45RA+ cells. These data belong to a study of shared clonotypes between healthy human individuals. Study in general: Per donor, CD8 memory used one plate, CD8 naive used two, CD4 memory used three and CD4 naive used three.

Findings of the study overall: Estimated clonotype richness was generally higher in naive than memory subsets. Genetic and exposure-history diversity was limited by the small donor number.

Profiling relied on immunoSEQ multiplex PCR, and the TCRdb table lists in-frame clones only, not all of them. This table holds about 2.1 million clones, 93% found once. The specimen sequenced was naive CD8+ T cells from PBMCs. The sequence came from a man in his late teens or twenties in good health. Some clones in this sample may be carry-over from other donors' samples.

CDR3 region: CASRWGGGMYNEQFF. The CDR3 DNA sequence: TGTGCCAGCAGGTGGGGAGGGGGCATGTACAATGAGCAGTTCTTC. The genes are TRBV27 and TRBJ2-1; D possibly uses TRBD1 or TRBD2 (7 bases each). Trimming shortened V by 6 bases and J by 4 bases, and 16 bases separated the two germline ends. CDR3 size: 15 residues. Per germline, CDR1 MNHEY and CDR2 SMNVEV (reference sequence).